This TCR beta chain is from a study of blood T cell repertoires in COVID-19. The wider study: Samples came from the United States, Italy and Spain, spanning acute and convalescent COVID-19. T cells, B-cell-depleted T cells, or PBMCs supplied cDNA or gDNA.

The CDR3 is 16 amino acids. The trim removed 4 bases at V and 6 bases at J, leaving 11 bases unmatched. Looked up from germline, CDR1 is SQVTM and CDR2 is ANQGSEA. This clone occurred once. Profiled with immunoSEQ multiplex PCR; TCRdb holds only in-frame clones, not every one. The sample has roughly 300,000 clones; more than 75% are singletons. V is TRBV29-1 and J is TRBJ2-1, with 11 bases aligning to TRBD2. This clonotype originated in a woman aged 45-65 years with acute or convalescent COVID-19. The sequenced material came from peripheral blood. The CDR3 DNA follows: TGCAGCGTTGTTCAGACCGGGACTAGCGGCCTCAATGAGCAGTTCTTC. It encodes CSVVQTGTSGLNEQFF.